This paragraph reports one TCR beta chain. No antigen is known for it. Within the sample, other DNA sequences also encode this same CDR3. This sample stems from a study of cytomegalovirus exposure and HLA in healthy donors. Study details: Sequencing of 150 million to 200 million T cells in an earlier analysis found 95 million to 120 million unique TCR beta sequences.

PCR involved 60 Vbeta and 13 Jbeta primers. Clones were read by immunoSEQ multiplex PCR, and TCRdb kept only the in-frame ones, dropping some. Its table records tens of thousands of clones. Study-wide findings and caveats: Within an earlier analysis, most TCR beta V segments proved productive either about 87% or about 30% of the time. Later work found most CMV-associated TCR beta chains apparently HLA-restricted. High sensitivity and specificity were reportedly achieved when the classifier diagnosed cytomegalovirus status.

Germline CDR1 is LNHDA and CDR2 is SQIVND (reference sequence). This CDR3 contains 15 residues. Trimming removed 3 bases from V and 5 bases from J; junction bases left unmatched: 7. What was sequenced was PBMCs. The chain carries TRBV19 and TRBJ2-5; 9 bases align to TRBD1. The sequence was collected from a man aged 25-40 years in good health and CMV-seropositive. The DNA for the CDR3 is TGTGCCAGTAGTATCGTCGGGACAGGGAGGGAGACCCAGTACTTC. Amino acid sequence: CASSIVGTGRETQYF.